This TCR beta chain was identified in a study of CD8 T cells in Susac syndrome (dated by TCRdb to about 2019). Describing the broader study: Of the Susac syndrome patients who were sequenced, more than five had clinically active disease and eight were in clinical remission. At the time of blood withdrawal, Susac syndrome patients were either therapy-naive, taking corticosteroids (with some also receiving IVIg), or on IVIg alone. Repertoire sequencing was used to test whether CD8+ T cell activation and differentiation in Susac syndrome was antigen driven.

RNA was extracted using the RNeasy kit, and roughly 0.5 to 1 ug of the RNA was reverse transcribed with random hexamers. The immunoSEQ multiplex PCR assay, which covers 54 Vbeta and 13 Jbeta segments, was used to amplify TCR beta CDR3 regions. PCR amplification bias was corrected using a synthetic template baseline for primer optimization and computational correction. Turning to the authors' computational methods: Reads were assigned to V, D and J genes according to IMGT and analyzed in immunoSEQ Analyzer, with only productive sequences retained. Clonality was computed as one minus Shannon entropy normalized by log2 of the number of productive unique sequences. Public and private clones were assessed among the 100 most prevalent clones of each patient and control. Susac-specific clones were defined as absent from healthy and MS cohorts, 1052 published viral clones and other ImmuneACCESS disease sequences. The raw public data were reprocessed by TCRdb itself: fastp quality trimming at Q25, MiXCR clonotype calling, in-frame beta chains only. When rows share a CDR3 protein, they turn into one entry using the most common DNA and genes. The V and J calls here are based on TCRdb, not the publication. Within this sample are about 140,000 distinct CDR3 sequences, with just under 95% of them counted one time only. Around 0.15% of the sample lies in the top ten.

With regard to this clonotype: Its antigen remains unidentified. Base qualities are not provided; no much larger clone lies one nucleotide away.

Peripheral blood CD8+ and CD4+ T cells from healthy donors, Susac syndrome patients and multiple sclerosis patients were profiled using high-throughput TCR beta sequencing. Susac syndrome patients met recently defined diagnostic criteria for definite or probable disease. Bulk CD8+ and CD4+ T cells were purified by magnetic negative isolation, whereas CD8+ TEMRA cells were enriched by FACS. Blood was drawn into EDTA tubes, processed within 24 hours, and PBMCs were isolated by density gradient centrifugation. PBMCs intended for TCR sequencing were cryopreserved in liquid nitrogen and were subsequently thawed in a 37 degrees C water bath. The sorted or isolated CD4+, CD8+ and CD8+ TEMRA cells had a purity of 90% or higher. Overall study results and their limits: In the CD4+ T cell repertoire of Susac syndrome patients, clonal expansion was not detected. The study acknowledged that relatively few individuals were included in the TCR sequencing and HLA analysis.

This TCR was sampled from a human donor with Susac syndrome. The specimen was CD4+ T cells from PBMCs.

Here the CDR3 is given as CAWAKAGGLGQFF. The nucleotide sequence reads TGTGCCTGGGCAAAAGCGGGAGGGTTGGGGCAGTTCTTC. This sequence uses TRBV30 and TRBJ2-1, and TRBD2 aligns with 10 junction nucleotides. Counted from cysteine to phenylalanine, this CDR3 has 13 amino acids. The retained sequence is limited to the CDR3, 39 bases, with the frame set at the first base. Sequences GTSNPN (CDR1) and SVGIG (CDR2) are obtained from the germline V gene (reference sequence). V and J are trimmed by 5 bases and 12 bases, and the gene matches miss 10 bases of the junction.